This T cell receptor beta chain was sequenced during a study of blood T cell repertoires in COVID-19. The V gene's germline CDR1 is LGHDT and CDR2 YNNKEL (reference sequence). Germline trimming cut 1 base from V and 9 bases from J; bases unmatched to any gene: 7. CDR3 length equals 15 residues. Here immunoSEQ multiplex PCR was the method, and the copy in TCRdb shows in-frame clones only, minus some. The top ten clones hold under 2% of a sample with 450,000 or so clones, about 89% of them seen once. The sequence came from a woman aged 40 to 50 with COVID-19, enrolled during active disease. V usage is TRBV3-1 (or the pseudogene TRBV3-2) and J usage is TRBJ2-1, with 9 bases lining up with TRBD2. The specimen sequenced was peripheral blood. As DNA, the CDR3 is TGTGCCAGCAGCCAAGCGGGGCGGGGGGGCTCTGAGCAGTTCTTC. Translated, it gives CASSQAGRGGSEQFF.